This T cell receptor beta chain was sequenced during a study of blood T cell repertoires in COVID-19. Study as a whole: The United States, Italy and Spain supplied acute and convalescent COVID-19 samples. PBMCs, B-cell-depleted T cells, or T cells were the source of the cDNA or gDNA that made up the material.

Germline CDR1 reads SGHNT; CDR2 reads YYREEE (reference sequence). V lost 9 bases to trimming and J lost 6 bases; unmatched junction nucleotides: 6. The CDR3 is 12 residues long. Original data processing: By means of reference gene primer amplification, nucleated cell counts were estimated. The table came from immunoSEQ multiplex PCR; TCRdb's copy has only in-frame clones and leaves some out. D and trimming come from the DNA, and the V and J calls and clone size come from that table. The sample has about 270,000 clones; roughly nine tenths are singletons. The V and J genes are TRBV5-4 and TRBJ2-7, with 10 bases that match TRBD2. The TCR comes from a man aged 40-49 years with active or convalescent COVID-19. Material: peripheral blood. The chain's CDR3 is CATGTSEREQYF. The CDR3 DNA sequence: TGTGCCACCGGGACTAGCGAACGCGAGCAGTACTTC.